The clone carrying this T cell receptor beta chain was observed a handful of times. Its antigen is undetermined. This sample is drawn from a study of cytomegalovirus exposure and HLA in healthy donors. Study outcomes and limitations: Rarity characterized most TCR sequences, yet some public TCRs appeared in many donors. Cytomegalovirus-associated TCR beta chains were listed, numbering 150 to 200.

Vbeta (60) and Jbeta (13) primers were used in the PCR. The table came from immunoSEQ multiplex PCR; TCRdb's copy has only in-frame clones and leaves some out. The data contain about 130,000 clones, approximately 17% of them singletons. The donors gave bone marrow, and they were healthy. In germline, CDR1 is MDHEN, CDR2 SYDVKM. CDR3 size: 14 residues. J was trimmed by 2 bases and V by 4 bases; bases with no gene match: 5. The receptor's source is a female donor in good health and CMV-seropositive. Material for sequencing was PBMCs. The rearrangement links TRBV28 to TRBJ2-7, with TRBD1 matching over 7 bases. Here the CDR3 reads CASSSYRGTYEQYF. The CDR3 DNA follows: TGTGCCAGCAGTTCGTACAGGGGAACCTACGAGCAGTACTTC.